This T cell receptor beta chain emerged from a study of cytomegalovirus exposure and HLA in healthy donors. The junction had 6 bases not matched to a gene; V was cut back by 4 bases and J by 1 base. The CDR3 runs to 17 residues. Germline V CDR1 and CDR2: MGHRA, YSYEKL. PCR involved 60 Vbeta and 13 Jbeta primers. Clones were sequenced by immunoSEQ multiplex PCR, and TCRdb holds only the in-frame ones, with some missing. The sample yields under 200,000 clones, of which the top ten take up 6.5%. Likely unrecorded immune exposures existed in these nominally healthy donors. Turning to this clone: As yet, its antigen is unknown.

Study-level points and caveats: Researchers reported from a later analysis that most CMV-associated TCR beta chains appeared HLA-restricted. When analyzed later, a missense DCLRE1C variant was found to be linked to TCR beta V- and J-gene trimming.

The clonotype originates from a man younger than 45 in good health and CMV-seronegative. The chain links TRBV4-1 to TRBJ2-1, with 11 bases fitting TRBD2. The sequenced sample was PBMCs. The CDR3 is CASSLTSGSGSYNEQFF. DNA of the CDR3: TGCGCCAGCAGCCTTACTAGCGGGAGTGGATCCTACAATGAGCAGTTCTTC.